The source of this T cell receptor (beta chain) is a study of OX40 agonist ivuxolimab in advanced cancers. About this clone: Its matching antigen is unknown.

CDR3 size: 15 residues. The V and J ends lost 2 bases and 2 bases, in that order; junction bases with no gene match: 6. CDR1 is LGHNA, CDR2 YNFKEQ, per germline. Measured with immunoSEQ multiplex PCR; TCRdb has only the in-frame clones, and not every one. In the table there are about 43,000 clones, approximately 86% of which are singletons. Study results and limitations: Clones of CD4+ and CD8+ blood T cells grew by week 6 at doses of 0.1 to 3.0 mg/kg. Expanded clones tended on average to be more numerous among CD8+ T cells than CD4+.

The input for sequencing was CD4+ or CD8+ T cells sorted from blood, taken in a trial of the OX40 agonist ivuxolimab. The TCR comes from an adult with an advanced solid tumor such as melanoma, head and neck, liver or kidney cancer. The V gene is TRBV4-2, the J gene TRBJ2-7; 7 bases align to TRBD2. The DNA of the CDR3 is TGTGCCAGCAGCCAACTTAGCGGGCTTACCTACGAGCAGTACTTC. It codes for CASSQLSGLTYEQYF.